These T cell receptor beta chains were read from a single sample in a study of neoadjuvant anti-PD-1 for oral cavity cancer. TCRdb's table, derived via immunoSEQ multiplex PCR, lists solely in-frame clones and lacks some. The sample holds some 17,000 clones; 55% to 80% are singletons and the top ten take approximately 3%. The sequenced sample was PBMCs, obtained before nivolumab (anti-PD-1) treatment. These receptors were collected from a person aged 35-79 years with oral cavity squamous cell carcinoma. CDR3s include the opening cysteine and the closing phenylalanine or tryptophan. A D gene is named only where the DNA matches it firmly. A row's size may be missing; if present it is once, few, many or a size class.

v_gene: TRBV7-8; d_gene: TRBD2; j_gene: TRBJ2-1; abundance: once; CDR3aa: CASSFLFGGTSGNEQFF; CDR3nt: TGTGCCAGCAGCTTTCTATTTGGCGGGACTAGCGGAAATGAGCAGTTCTTC
v_gene: TRBV13; d_gene: -; j_gene: TRBJ2-2; abundance: -; CDR3aa: CASSLDRSGELFF; CDR3nt: TGTGCCAGCAGCTTAGACCGGTCCGGGGAGCTGTTTTTT
v_gene: TRBV2; d_gene: TRBD2; j_gene: TRBJ2-7; abundance: -; CDR3aa: CAISGTSGVYEQYF; CDR3nt: TGTGCCATATCCGGGACTAGCGGGGTCTACGAGCAGTACTTC
v_gene: TRBV30; d_gene: TRBD2; j_gene: TRBJ2-5; abundance: -; CDR3aa: CAWGGAPGLAGETQYF; CDR3nt: TGTGCCTGGGGCGGGGCACCGGGACTAGCGGGAGAGACCCAGTACTTC
v_gene: TRBV7-2; d_gene: -; j_gene: TRBJ2-1; abundance: -; CDR3aa: CASSPEGGALREQFF; CDR3nt: TGTGCCAGCAGCCCCGAAGGGGGTGCCCTCCGTGAGCAGTTCTTC
v_gene: TRBV30; d_gene: TRBD1; j_gene: TRBJ1-2; abundance: -; CDR3aa: CAWSKGGEYYGYTF; CDR3nt: TGTGCCTGGAGTAAAGGGGGCGAATACTATGGCTACACCTTC
v_gene: TRBV6-5; d_gene: -; j_gene: TRBJ1-5; abundance: -; CDR3aa: CASSYGPSNQPQHF; CDR3nt: TGTGCCAGCAGTTACGGGCCTAGCAATCAGCCCCAGCATTTT
v_gene: TRBV11-3; d_gene: TRBD2; j_gene: TRBJ2-5; abundance: -; CDR3aa: CASSLGAGREETQYF; CDR3nt: TGTGCCAGCAGCTTAGGAGCGGGAAGAGAGGAGACCCAGTACTTC
v_gene: TRBV6-6; d_gene: -; j_gene: TRBJ1-2; abundance: -; CDR3aa: CASTFPESNYGYTF; CDR3nt: TGTGCCAGCACTTTTCCCGAGTCTAACTATGGCTACACCTTC
v_gene: TRBV6-5; d_gene: -; j_gene: TRBJ2-2; abundance: few; CDR3aa: CASSYSWGRDTGELFF; CDR3nt: TGTGCCAGCAGTTACTCTTGGGGCAGGGACACCGGGGAGCTGTTTTTT
v_gene: TRBV5-1; d_gene: TRBD1; j_gene: TRBJ2-5; abundance: -; CDR3aa: CASSPLTGNTETQYF; CDR3nt: TGCGCCAGCAGCCCCCTGACAGGGAATACAGAGACCCAGTACTTC
v_gene: TRBV19; d_gene: -; j_gene: TRBJ1-1; abundance: -; CDR3aa: CASSERGTEAFF; CDR3nt: TGTGCCAGCTCAGAAAGGGGAACTGAAGCTTTCTTT
v_gene: TRBV5-6; d_gene: TRBD2; j_gene: TRBJ2-2; abundance: -; CDR3aa: CASSPGLAGSGELFF; CDR3nt: TGTGCCAGCAGCCCGGGACTAGCGGGGTCCGGGGAGCTGTTTTTT
v_gene: TRBV19; d_gene: TRBD2; j_gene: TRBJ2-7; abundance: -; CDR3aa: CASSTLGLAGNEQYF; CDR3nt: TGTGCCAGTAGTACCCTCGGACTAGCGGGGAACGAGCAGTACTTC
v_gene: TRBV6-5; d_gene: -; j_gene: TRBJ2-6; abundance: -; CDR3aa: CASSYAGTGANVLTF; CDR3nt: TGTGCCAGCAGTTACGCAGGGACCGGGGCCAACGTCCTGACTTTC
v_gene: TRBV11-2; d_gene: TRBD2; j_gene: TRBJ2-2; abundance: -; CDR3aa: CASSNSGSAGELFF; CDR3nt: TGTGCCAGCAGCAATAGCGGGAGCGCCGGGGAGCTGTTTTTT
v_gene: TRBV10-3; d_gene: TRBD1; j_gene: TRBJ2-3; abundance: -; CDR3aa: CAIMDKQGTQYF; CDR3nt: TGTGCCATCATGGATAAACAGGGGACGCAGTATTTT
v_gene: TRBV2; d_gene: -; j_gene: TRBJ1-5; abundance: -; CDR3aa: CASRGPGQNQPQHF; CDR3nt: TGTGCCAGCAGGGGCCCCGGACAGAATCAGCCCCAGCATTTT
v_gene: TRBV10-1; d_gene: -; j_gene: TRBJ1-1; abundance: few; CDR3aa: CASKGFGTEAFF; CDR3nt: TGCGCCAGCAAAGGGTTCGGCACTGAAGCTTTCTTT
v_gene: TRBV5-1; d_gene: TRBD1; j_gene: TRBJ2-7; abundance: -; CDR3aa: CASSWGGQGSYEQYF; CDR3nt: TGCGCCAGCAGCTGGGGGGGACAGGGATCCTACGAGCAGTACTTC
v_gene: TRBV6-5; d_gene: -; j_gene: TRBJ1-3; abundance: -; CDR3aa: CASSSTGVSSGNTIYF; CDR3nt: TGTGCCAGCAGTTCGACAGGAGTAAGCTCTGGAAACACCATATATTTT
v_gene: TRBV5-1; d_gene: -; j_gene: TRBJ1-3; abundance: -; CDR3aa: CASRPEGFSGNTIYF; CDR3nt: TGCGCCAGCCGCCCTGAGGGGTTCTCTGGAAACACCATATATTTT
v_gene: TRBV29-1; d_gene: -; j_gene: TRBJ2-5; abundance: -; CDR3aa: CSVVPLRNDVGTQYF; CDR3nt: TGCAGCGTTGTCCCCTTGCGAAACGACGTGGGGACCCAGTACTTC
v_gene: TRBV4-2; d_gene: -; j_gene: TRBJ2-1; abundance: -; CDR3aa: CASSQVRQLVNPDNEQFF; CDR3nt: TGTGCCAGCAGCCAAGTTAGGCAACTAGTGAACCCGGACAATGAGCAGTTCTTC
v_gene: TRBV6-1; d_gene: -; j_gene: TRBJ2-2; abundance: few; CDR3aa: CASRPHPANTGELFF; CDR3nt: TGTGCCAGCAGGCCCCACCCCGCGAACACCGGGGAGCTGTTTTTT
v_gene: TRBV9; d_gene: TRBD2; j_gene: TRBJ2-1; abundance: -; CDR3aa: CASSVGLAEPGEQFF; CDR3nt: TGTGCCAGCAGCGTAGGACTAGCGGAGCCGGGTGAGCAGTTCTTC
v_gene: TRBV5-6; d_gene: TRBD1; j_gene: TRBJ2-2; abundance: -; CDR3aa: CASSQFPGQGGNTGELFF; CDR3nt: TGTGCCAGCAGCCAGTTCCCGGGACAGGGGGGGAACACCGGGGAGCTGTTTTTT
v_gene: TRBV7-6; d_gene: -; j_gene: TRBJ2-6; abundance: -; CDR3aa: CASSLGDNSFPGANVLTF; CDR3nt: TGTGCCAGCAGCTTAGGGGACAACTCCTTCCCTGGGGCCAACGTCCTGACTTTC
v_gene: TRBV4-2; d_gene: -; j_gene: TRBJ1-3; abundance: -; CDR3aa: CASSQVHQGGPGNTIYF; CDR3nt: TGTGCCAGCAGCCAAGTCCACCAGGGAGGTCCTGGAAACACCATATATTTT